The present T cell receptor (beta chain) was sequenced within a study of blood T cell repertoires in COVID-19. Study summary: Both acute and convalescent COVID-19 samples were obtained from the United States, Italy and Spain. From T cells, B-cell-depleted T cells, or PBMCs came the material, which was cDNA or gDNA.

This clone was seen just once. The V segment lost 3 bases and the J segment 0 bases; nucleotides outside the gene matches: 6. Germline V gene lookup returns CDR1 LNHDA and CDR2 SQIVND (reference sequence). The CDR3 is 18 amino acids. Authors' analysis steps: The authors estimated nucleated cell counts from reference gene primer amplification. TCRdb's table, derived via immunoSEQ multiplex PCR, lists solely in-frame clones and lacks some. The DNA was the basis for D and trimming; V, J and clone size are from that table. The table has around 40,000 clones, about nine tenths seen once; the top ten hold roughly a fifth.

The chain carries TRBV19 and TRBJ2-6; 9 bases agree with TRBD1. Source material: peripheral blood. This receptor was taken from a man aged 50 to 59 with active COVID-19. CDR3 sequence (DNA): TGTGCCAGTAGTATCTGGGGACAGGGATACTCTGGGGCCAACGTCCTGACTTTC. The encoded protein is CASSIWGQGYSGANVLTF.